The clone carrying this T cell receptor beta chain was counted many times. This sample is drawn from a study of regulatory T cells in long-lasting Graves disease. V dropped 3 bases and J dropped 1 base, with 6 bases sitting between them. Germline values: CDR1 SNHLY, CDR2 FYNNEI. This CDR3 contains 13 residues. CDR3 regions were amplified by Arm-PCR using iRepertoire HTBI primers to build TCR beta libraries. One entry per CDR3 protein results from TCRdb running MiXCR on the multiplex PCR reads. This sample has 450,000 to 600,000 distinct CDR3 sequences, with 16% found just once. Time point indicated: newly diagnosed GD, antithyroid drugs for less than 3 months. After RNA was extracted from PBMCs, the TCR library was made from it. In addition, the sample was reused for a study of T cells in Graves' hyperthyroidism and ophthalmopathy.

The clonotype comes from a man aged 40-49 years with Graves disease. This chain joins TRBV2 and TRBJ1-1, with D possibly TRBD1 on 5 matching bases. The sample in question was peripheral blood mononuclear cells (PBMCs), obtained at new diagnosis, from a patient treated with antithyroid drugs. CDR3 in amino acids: CASSEGENTEAFF. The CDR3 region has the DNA TGTGCCAGCAGTGAGGGGGAGAACACTGAAGCTTTCTTT.